A selection of T cell receptor beta chains follows, all from one sample in a study of T-cell reconstitution after alpha-beta-depleted transplantation in children. Via MiXCR, TCRdb re-called the PCR reads, giving one row per CDR3 protein. The sample shows about 500,000 distinct CDR3 sequences, roughly 33% of them seen only once. The sequencing here drew on PBMCs from the stem cell graft donor, taken from the stem cell graft. The receptors come from a human donor who donated a stem cell graft to a child with aplastic anemia. CDR3s include the opening cysteine and the closing phenylalanine or tryptophan. D genes are given only for firm matches. Rows give clone size only sometimes, using once, few, many, or a class for an expanded clone.

CDR3 length: 16
V gene: TRBV12-3/TRBV12-4
J gene: TRBJ2-1
clone size: .
D gene: .
CDR3 protein: CASSFIAASSYNEQFF
CDR3 DNA: TGTGCCAGCAGTTTCATAGCGGCAAGCTCCTACAATGAGCAGTTCTTC

CDR3 length: 17
V gene: TRBV5-8
J gene: TRBJ1-5
clone size: .
D gene: .
CDR3 protein: CASSSKVGFRSNQPQHF
CDR3 DNA: TGTGCCAGCAGCTCGAAGGTTGGATTTAGGAGCAATCAGCCCCAGCATTTT

CDR3 length: 15
V gene: TRBV18
J gene: TRBJ1-5
clone size: few
D gene: .
CDR3 protein: CASSPGRVSNQPQHF
CDR3 DNA: TGTGCCAGCTCACCGGGGCGGGTGAGCAATCAGCCCCAGCATTTT

CDR3 length: 16
V gene: TRBV7-2
J gene: TRBJ2-1
clone size: few
D gene: TRBD2
CDR3 protein: CASSLRGTSGSGEQFF
CDR3 DNA: TGTGCCAGCAGCCTCCGGGGGACTAGCGGGAGTGGTGAGCAGTTCTTC

CDR3 length: 17
V gene: TRBV28
J gene: TRBJ1-1
clone size: .
D gene: .
CDR3 protein: CASNPGGGPRLNTEAFF
CDR3 DNA: TGTGCCAGCAACCCCGGGGGAGGGCCCCGGTTGAACACTGAAGCTTTCTTT

CDR3 length: 13
V gene: TRBV9
J gene: TRBJ2-7
clone size: .
D gene: .
CDR3 protein: CASSVDHPDEQYF
CDR3 DNA: TGTGCCAGCAGCGTTGACCATCCGGACGAGCAGTACTTC

CDR3 length: 14
V gene: TRBV29-1
J gene: TRBJ2-3
clone size: few
D gene: TRBD2
CDR3 protein: CSGATSASTDTQYF
CDR3 DNA: TGCAGCGGCGCGACTAGCGCGAGCACAGATACGCAGTATTTT

CDR3 length: 13
V gene: TRBV9
J gene: TRBJ1-1
clone size: .
D gene: .
CDR3 protein: CASRGGKNTEAFF
CDR3 DNA: TGTGCCAGCCGCGGAGGGAAGAACACTGAAGCTTTCTTT

CDR3 length: 17
V gene: TRBV5-4
J gene: TRBJ2-3
clone size: few
D gene: TRBD2
CDR3 protein: CASSLAQAGGLRDTQYF
CDR3 DNA: TGTGCCAGCAGCTTGGCCCAGGCGGGAGGGCTGCGGGATACGCAGTATTTT

CDR3 length: 16
V gene: TRBV4-2
J gene: TRBJ2-7
clone size: .
D gene: .
CDR3 protein: CASSQEAGDSTYEQYF
CDR3 DNA: TGTGCCAGCAGCCAAGAGGCCGGGGACTCTACCTACGAGCAGTACTTC

CDR3 length: 14
V gene: TRBV20-1
J gene: TRBJ2-1
clone size: .
D gene: TRBD2
CDR3 protein: CSASGTTAYNEQFF
CDR3 DNA: TGCAGTGCCTCCGGGACTACCGCCTACAATGAGCAGTTCTTC

CDR3 length: 14
V gene: TRBV12-3/TRBV12-4
J gene: TRBJ2-7
clone size: .
D gene: TRBD1
CDR3 protein: CASSSRQGTYEQYF
CDR3 DNA: TGTGCCAGCAGTTCTCGACAGGGTACCTACGAGCAGTACTTC

CDR3 length: 11
V gene: TRBV29-1
J gene: TRBJ1-4
clone size: few
D gene: .
CDR3 protein: CSVEDLRQLFF
CDR3 DNA: TGCAGCGTTGAAGATCTCAGACAGCTGTTTTTT

CDR3 length: 17
V gene: TRBV5-1
J gene: TRBJ2-1
clone size: few
D gene: .
CDR3 protein: CASSSPGADSLNNEQFF
CDR3 DNA: TGCGCCAGCAGCTCCCCCGGAGCGGATTCCCTTAACAATGAGCAGTTCTTC

CDR3 length: 13
V gene: TRBV12-3/TRBV12-4
J gene: TRBJ1-1
clone size: .
D gene: .
CDR3 protein: CATRGGAGTEAFF
CDR3 DNA: TGTGCCACCCGAGGGGGGGCCGGGACTGAAGCTTTCTTT

CDR3 length: 14
V gene: TRBV11-1
J gene: TRBJ1-2
clone size: once
D gene: .
CDR3 protein: CASSLMVTDYGYTF
CDR3 DNA: TGTGCCAGCAGCTTAATGGTTACCGACTATGGCTACACCTTC

CDR3 length: 14
V gene: TRBV6-1
J gene: TRBJ1-4
clone size: .
D gene: TRBD1
CDR3 protein: CACKRQGGKEKLFF
CDR3 DNA: TGTGCCTGCAAGAGACAGGGGGGAAAGGAAAAACTGTTTTTT

CDR3 length: 16
V gene: TRBV18
J gene: TRBJ2-3
clone size: .
D gene: .
CDR3 protein: CASSPTSQLYTDTQYF
CDR3 DNA: TGTGCCAGCTCACCAACTAGCCAGCTCTACACAGATACGCAGTATTTT

CDR3 length: 16
V gene: TRBV7-8
J gene: TRBJ2-6
clone size: .
D gene: .
CDR3 protein: CASSHVRDSGANVLTF
CDR3 DNA: TGTGCCAGCAGTCATGTCAGGGACTCTGGGGCCAACGTCCTGACTTTC

CDR3 length: 13
V gene: TRBV7-8
J gene: TRBJ1-1
clone size: few
D gene: .
CDR3 protein: CASSPIGYTEAFF
CDR3 DNA: TGTGCCAGCAGCCCAATAGGGTACACTGAAGCTTTCTTT

CDR3 length: 14
V gene: TRBV7-8
J gene: TRBJ2-3
clone size: few
D gene: TRBD2
CDR3 protein: CASSIRTSADTQYF
CDR3 DNA: TGTGCCAGCAGCATCAGGACTAGCGCAGATACGCAGTATTTT

CDR3 length: 14
V gene: TRBV7-2
J gene: TRBJ1-1
clone size: .
D gene: TRBD1
CDR3 protein: CASSRDRVRTEAFF
CDR3 DNA: TGTGCCAGCAGCCGCGACAGGGTAAGAACTGAAGCTTTCTTT

CDR3 length: 17
V gene: TRBV4-2
J gene: TRBJ1-3
clone size: few
D gene: .
CDR3 protein: CASSPKDIKSSGNTIYF
CDR3 DNA: TGTGCCAGCAGCCCCAAGGACATAAAGAGCTCTGGAAACACCATATATTTT

CDR3 length: 15
V gene: TRBV7-2
J gene: TRBJ2-7
clone size: many
D gene: .
CDR3 protein: CASSGGGTVSYEQYF
CDR3 DNA: TGTGCCAGCAGCGGGGGAGGGACAGTTTCCTACGAGCAGTACTTC

CDR3 length: 12
V gene: TRBV20-1
J gene: TRBJ1-2
clone size: .
D gene: TRBD1
CDR3 protein: CSAGQGAGGYTF
CDR3 DNA: TGCAGTGCAGGACAGGGGGCGGGTGGCTACACCTTC

CDR3 length: 16
V gene: TRBV7-2
J gene: TRBJ2-3
clone size: .
D gene: .
CDR3 protein: CASSLAPKGHGGTQYF
CDR3 DNA: TGTGCCAGCAGCTTAGCGCCTAAAGGGCACGGGGGTACGCAGTATTTT

CDR3 length: 12
V gene: TRBV9
J gene: TRBJ2-1
clone size: few
D gene: .
CDR3 protein: CASSVTVGEQFF
CDR3 DNA: TGTGCCAGCAGCGTAACAGTTGGTGAGCAGTTCTTC

CDR3 length: 13
V gene: TRBV5-1
J gene: TRBJ1-1
clone size: many
D gene: .
CDR3 protein: CASSSGQNTEAFF
CDR3 DNA: TGTGCCAGCAGCTCGGGACAGAACACTGAAGCTTTCTTT

CDR3 length: 15
V gene: TRBV4-3
J gene: TRBJ2-2
clone size: .
D gene: .
CDR3 protein: CASSQVSRNTGELFF
CDR3 DNA: TGCGCCAGCAGCCAAGTCAGCCGGAACACCGGGGAGCTGTTTTTT

CDR3 length: 13
V gene: TRBV18
J gene: TRBJ1-3
clone size: .
D gene: .
CDR3 protein: CASSYDTDDTIYF
CDR3 DNA: TGTGCCAGCTCTTATGACACCGATGATACCATATATTTT

CDR3 length: 17
V gene: TRBV7-7
J gene: TRBJ2-5
clone size: many
D gene: .
CDR3 protein: CASSSGRTVQKQETQYF
CDR3 DNA: TGTGCCAGCAGCTCGGGACGAACGGTCCAGAAACAAGAGACCCAGTACTTC